The clone carrying this TCR beta chain showed up just a few times. TCRdb reprocessed the RT-PCR reads with MiXCR, giving one entry per CDR3 protein. The sample contains 550,000 to 800,000 distinct CDR3 sequences, approximately 15% of which appear only once. The data were taken from a study of response to subunit inactivated influenza vaccine. Trimming took 2 bases from V and 1 from J; bases not matched to a gene: 4. Germline CDR1 MNHNS, CDR2 SASEGT. This CDR3 region has 15 residues. The specimen was PBMCs from blood, collected about 13 days after vaccination. The source is a man aged 50-60 years who received an inactivated influenza vaccine. The V and J genes are TRBV6-1 and TRBJ2-7; 8 bases fit TRBD1. Written as DNA, the CDR3 is TGTGCCAGCAGTGAAAAGGACAGGGTTTCCTACGAGCAGTACTTC. Translating gives CASSEKDRVSYEQYF.